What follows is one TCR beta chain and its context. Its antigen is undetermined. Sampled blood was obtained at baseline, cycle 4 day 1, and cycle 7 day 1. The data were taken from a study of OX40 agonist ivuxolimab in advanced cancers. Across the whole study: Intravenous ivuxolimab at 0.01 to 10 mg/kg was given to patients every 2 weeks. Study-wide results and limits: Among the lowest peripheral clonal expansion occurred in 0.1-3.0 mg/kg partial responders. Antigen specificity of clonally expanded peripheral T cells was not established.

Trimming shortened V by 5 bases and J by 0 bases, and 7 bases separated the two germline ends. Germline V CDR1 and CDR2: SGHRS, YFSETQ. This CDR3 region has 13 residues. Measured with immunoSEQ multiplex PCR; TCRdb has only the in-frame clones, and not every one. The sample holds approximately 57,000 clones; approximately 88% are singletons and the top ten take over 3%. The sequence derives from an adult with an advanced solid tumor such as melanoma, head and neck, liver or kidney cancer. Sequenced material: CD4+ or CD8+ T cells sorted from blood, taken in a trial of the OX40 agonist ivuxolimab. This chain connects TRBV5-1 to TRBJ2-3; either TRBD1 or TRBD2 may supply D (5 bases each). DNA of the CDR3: TGCGCCAGCAGGGGGGTGAGCACAGATACGCAGTATTTT. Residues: CASRGVSTDTQYF. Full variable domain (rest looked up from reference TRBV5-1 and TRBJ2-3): KAGVTQTPRYLIKTRGQQVTLSCSPISGHRSVSWYQQTPGQGLQFLFEYFSETQRNKGNFPGRFSGRQFSNSRSEMNVSTLELGDSALYLCASRGVSTDTQYFGPGTRLTVL.